This entry is about one T cell receptor (beta chain). An end of the junction differs from the germline gene, which may be a read error. The input was 500 ng total RNA; TCR beta cDNA was made from it with a constant-region primer. Three rounds of nested multiplex PCR with slightly modified ARM-PCR produced TCR beta libraries. Both of the initial two PCR rounds ran for nine to eleven cycles and employed TRBV1-TRBV30 forward primers alongside a C-beta reverse primer. Using its own MiXCR run on the multiplex PCR reads, TCRdb lists one record per CDR3 protein. The profile shows 120,000 or so distinct CDR3 sequences, around 60% of them singletons. This entry belongs to a study of tumor-infiltrating lymphocytes in primary liver carcinoma. This CDR3 is built from 15 residues. The germline V gene encodes CDR1 MNHEY and CDR2 SVGAGI. Scientists recovered RNA and DNA together from around 20-30 mg of unsorted bulk tissue. No patient had received treatment, and all had chronic HBV infection. Each tumor was sampled at four poles and its centre.

The rearrangement links TRBV6-5 to TRBJ1-1; no reliable D call. Sequencing was carried out using liver tumor tissue from sampling region 1. Specified subset: tumor region T1, superior pole. The TCR comes from a woman aged 60-70 years with primary liver carcinoma and hepatitis B virus infection. This CDR3 reads CASIPTSTSNTEAFF. CDR3 DNA: TGTGCCAGCATCCCGACATCTACATCGAACACTGAAGCCTTCTTT.